Given below is one T cell receptor beta chain in context. It has no known antigen specificity. Within one base of it there is no much larger clone, and no base qualities were kept. These data belong to a study of cytomegalovirus exposure and HLA in healthy donors (dated by TCRdb to the late 2010s). With regard to the full study: According to an earlier analysis of several hundred of the donors, about 180 million T cells yielded over 100 million unique TCR beta sequences and about 280 Gb of sequence data. Approximately 310 gigabases of sequencing data and approximately 84 million unique TCR sequences were included in an early release covering 550 to 650 HLA-typed donors. Donor age, sex, ethnicity and CMV serostatus were compiled alongside the repertoire data. Across around 400 genotyped donors of the cohort, an average of roughly 250,000 unique TCR beta nucleotide sequences per donor were sequenced, and about a sixth of those sequences were non-productive. Every repertoire in the discovery cohort had been generated on one and the same sequencing platform. Of the roughly 410 genotyped donors, more than 75% were placed in the genetic ancestry cluster associated with self-reported Caucasian donors. To predict cytomegalovirus infection status, the study combined high-throughput TCR immunosequencing, statistical association of individual TCRs with disease status, and machine learning. In the later analysis, no new phenotypic data were used to find candidate immune exposures; instead, reliance was placed on TCR beta sequences and their occurrence across donors. A later analysis re-analyzed previously published TCR beta repertoires from approximately 670 donors and added high-resolution HLA genotyping to study TCR occurrence patterns. HLA typing included class I and class II loci at four-digit resolution. Typing coverage varied by locus: roughly 629-630 donors for A, B, C, DRB1 and DQB1; approximately 500 for DQA1; about 600 for DPA1; roughly 450 for DPB1. Using immunosequencing, the study profiled T cell repertoires from roughly 650 subjects and related those repertoires to cytomegalovirus serostatus. Along with the roughly 670-subject first cohort, a separate validation cohort of over a hundred different subjects was used. Four or five DR-DQ haplotypes were handled as single units for association and clustering because linkage in the cohort was strong. Genome-wide SNP genotypes for about three fifths of the roughly 670 donors were used in a later genetic analysis, which treated that subset as a discovery cohort. The study aimed to test whether cataloging public T cell receptors could reveal signatures of past pathogen exposure. In an earlier analysis of roughly 580 of the donors, high-throughput TCR beta sequencing was used to judge whether each TCR beta V gene segment behaved as functional or pseudogenic. The paper's findings and limits, for the study overall: The 87-base-pair reads could not distinguish some IMGT-functional V segments, including TRBV6-2 and TRBV6-3, so those segments were excluded. Assigning TCR associations to individual alleles was difficult when HLA alleles, especially DR and DQ, strongly co-occurred. In a later analysis, more than 15,000 TCR beta sequences were associated with specific HLA alleles at a false discovery rate of 0.05. The classifier was reported to diagnose cytomegalovirus status with high specificity and sensitivity in both the original and validation cohorts. The only immune exposure information available for the cohort was CMV serostatus. According to a later analysis, most CMV-associated TCR beta chains appeared to be HLA-restricted, and the HLA associations seemed to be driven largely by CMV exposure. A further reported finding was that TCR beta sequences accurately predicted the HLA-A and HLA-B alleles for most subjects in the first cohort. Correlated functional status among segregating V segments might be attributable to linkage disequilibrium, but an unknown experimental factor could not be ruled out. In vitro tests confirmed that a few of the cytomegalovirus-associated TCR beta chains recognize cytomegalovirus antigens. It was suggested by the authors that the approach could potentially be generalized to other disease states and immunological phenotypes. The study gave a list of roughly 150 TCR beta chains associated with cytomegalovirus. An earlier analysis of roughly 570 of the donors showed that most TCR beta V segments appeared in productive rearrangements either about 87% or about 30% of the time, which broadly matched IMGT annotations. HLA typing was unavailable for some donors at each locus, so association tests used only the typed subset. A group of highly shared sequence variants was considered likely to be a technical artifact of the sequencing pipeline. The cohort was sequenced for TCR beta chains only, and without alpha or paired-chain data the features that could be detected were limited. Most TCR sequences were observed very rarely across donors, whereas some public TCRs were present in many individuals. Sequencing depth was assumed to be roughly uniform across donors in the presence/absence analyses, though that assumption may not hold. According to a later analysis, TCR association rates differed among HLA loci, with DRB1 alleles showing the most associated TCRs and HLA-C alleles showing the fewest. In a later genetic analysis, a missense DCLRE1C variant was associated with V-gene and J-gene trimming of TCR beta chains, and the association was replicated in an independent cohort. The earlier analysis of 587 of the donors excluded some 15 rarely observed V segments, including chromosome 9 orphons, because counts were too low. Compared with equally common non-associated chains, HLA-associated TCR beta chains in a later analysis were more clonally expanded and had lower generation probabilities. A later analysis reported that several top co-occurrence clusters appeared linked to parvovirus B19, influenza, CMV and Epstein-Barr virus. Compared with the approximately 600-donor mean, donors in an Asian-associated ancestry cluster had fewer N-insertions in productive TCRs, according to a later genetic analysis.

From the germline V gene, CDR1 is WSHSY and CDR2 is SAAADI. The CDR3 spans 15 residues, from the cysteine through the phenylalanine. Only the CDR3 part of the read is kept: 45 bases, read in frame from the first base. V and J are truncated by 8 bases and 6 bases respectively, leaving an intervening sequence of 19 bases. In total, around 600 healthy bone marrow donors made up the cohort. At the time of sampling, all cohort members were nominally healthy, though unrecorded immune exposures were likely present. The donor tested CMV seronegative, placing the donor among the roughly 350 seronegative members of the cohort. A peripheral blood sample was provided by each donor, and peripheral blood mononuclear cells were used for TCR beta sequencing. Genomic DNA was extracted from the blood cell samples with the Qiagen DNeasy Blood Extraction Kit. Receptors were amplified or captured by the immunoSEQ multiplex PCR assay. For the multiplex PCR, a mixture combining 60 forward primers for TCR Vbeta segments and 13 reverse primers for TCR Jbeta segments was used. The CDR3 region of rearranged TCR beta genes was amplified from genomic DNA with a multiplex PCR assay. The Illumina HiSeq System was used to sequence the amplified TCR beta libraries as 87-base-pair reads. In the source study's methods: In a later analysis, some 80 million unique TCR beta chains were counted across the roughly 670 repertoires, and roughly 9.9 million of these chains were shared by at least two donors. To remove PCR and sequencing errors, raw reads were error-corrected and collapsed into unique sequences using a nearest-neighbor algorithm that merged closely related sequences. Alignment of CDR3 sequences to IMGT reference sequences was used to assign V, D and J gene segments. For a sequence to be retained, at least a six-nucleotide match to both a V gene segment and a J gene segment was required. Rearrangements were called productive when the CDR3 lacked stop codons and stayed in frame with V and J; all others were non-productive. CDR3 was defined according to IMGT convention as the region running from the second conserved V-encoded cysteine to the conserved J-encoded phenylalanine. In an earlier analysis of roughly 610 of the donors, sequences lacking an unambiguous match to a single V gene segment were excluded. In an earlier analysis of 500 to 750 of the donors, V segments were called functional above 56.7% productive rearrangements and were called segregating when the between-donor standard deviation exceeded 5%. A statistical classification framework was developed to diagnose cytomegalovirus status using the catalog of TCR beta chain sequences. A later analysis assigned V and J genes by comparing TCR nucleotide sequences with IMGT/GENE-DB human TR gene sequences. A later analysis assigned CDR3 sequences and most-parsimonious VDJ recombination scenarios with the TCRdist pipeline. In a later analysis, each TCR beta chain was defined by its CDR3 amino acid sequence together with its V-gene family, and reads lacking a unique V-gene family were excluded. To address suspected cross-contamination and a sequencing artifact, a later analysis removed 550 to 750 highly shared, low-generation-probability nucleotide sequences. A later analysis calculated a clonal expansion index for each public chain from normalized within-repertoire ranks of inferred template counts. In a later analysis, generation probabilities were computed using a VDJ recombination model fitted to out-of-frame rearrangements, and the results were checked against IGoR. Hypergeometric tests were used in a later analysis to score TCR-TCR, TCR-HLA and TCR-CMV co-occurrence, with a repertoire-size bias correction applied to the TCR pairs. To estimate false discovery rates, a later analysis permuted the HLA or CMV assignments 20 times. In a later analysis, co-occurring TCRs were grouped with DBSCAN, and TCRdist sequence similarity was added when clustering was performed within HLA-allele-positive subsets. For co-occurrence clustering, repertoires with fewer than 30,000 or more than 120,000 public chains were excluded, along with a handful of repertoires with anomalous nucleotide sharing. TCRdb obtained this table from immuneACCESS and retained in-frame rearrangements with V and J assigned. These tables miss some clones; where compared with another copy, unresolved V genes account for less than half of the shortfall, and the remainder is unexplained. V and J calls and clone size come straight from that table; D and trimming were deduced from the DNA. The sample profile shows some 130,000 clones; about 8.9% of them were found once. The top ten hold approximately 1.9% of the sample.

The chain uses TRBV10-2 and TRBJ2-2; D gene: possibly TRBD1, on 5 matching bases. The sequence was obtained from a man aged 45-65 years in good health and CMV-seronegative. Sequencing was performed on PBMCs. The CDR3 protein is CASHQVPPGSGELFF. The nucleotide sequence reads TGCGCCAGCCATCAGGTCCCACCAGGGTCCGGGGAGCTGTTTTTT.